The clone carrying this T cell receptor (beta chain) occurred many times. Its target is not known. These data are taken from a study of T-cell memory formation after mild COVID-19. Study results and caveats: CD4+ contracting clones were found mainly in CM and EM, and CD8+ ones in EMRA.

The V end was cut by 2 bases, the J end by 7 bases, with 16 bases between. Germline CDR1 is SGHRS and CDR2 is YFSETQ. The CDR3 contains 15 residues. The 5'RACE method, run with constant-segment primers, produced TCR alpha and TCR beta cDNA libraries (carrying sample barcodes and UMIs). A single record per CDR3 protein comes from TCRdb applying MiXCR to the 5' RACE reads. In the table there are around 420,000 distinct CDR3 sequences, approximately 24% of which are singletons. The chain couples TRBV5-1 to TRBJ1-5; no clear D gene. Sequenced: PBMCs or a T cell subset sorted from them (not recorded which). This TCR was recovered from an adult woman who had mild COVID-19 (a few samples of this study predate the infection). Cell type and time point are not known. CDR3 bases: TGCGCCAGCAGCTTAGAAGGAGGGTTTAGGCAGCCCCAGCATTTT. It specifies CASSLEGGFRQPQHF.